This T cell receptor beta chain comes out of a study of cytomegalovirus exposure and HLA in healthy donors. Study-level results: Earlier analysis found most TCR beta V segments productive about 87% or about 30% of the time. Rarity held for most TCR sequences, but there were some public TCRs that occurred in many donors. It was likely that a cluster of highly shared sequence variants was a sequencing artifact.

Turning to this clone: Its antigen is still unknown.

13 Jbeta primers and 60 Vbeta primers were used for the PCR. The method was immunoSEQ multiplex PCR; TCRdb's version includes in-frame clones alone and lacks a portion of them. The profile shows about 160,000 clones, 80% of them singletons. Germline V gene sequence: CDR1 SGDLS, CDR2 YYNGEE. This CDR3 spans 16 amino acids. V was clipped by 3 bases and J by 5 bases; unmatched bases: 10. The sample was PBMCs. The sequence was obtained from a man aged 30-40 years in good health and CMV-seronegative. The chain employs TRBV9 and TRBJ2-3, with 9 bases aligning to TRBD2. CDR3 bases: TGTGCCAGCAGCGATCCTATCGCGGGGGGGCAAGATACGCAGTATTTT. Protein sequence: CASSDPIAGGQDTQYF. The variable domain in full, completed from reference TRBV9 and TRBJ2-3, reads DSGVTQTPKHLITATGQRVTLRCSPRSGDLSVYWYQQSLDQGLQFLIQYYNGEERAKGNILERFSAQQFPDLHSELNLSSLELGDSALYFCASSDPIAGGQDTQYFGPGTRLTVL.